Listed below are T cell receptor beta chains from one sample, sequenced in a study of cytomegalovirus exposure and HLA in healthy donors. Profiling relied on immunoSEQ multiplex PCR, and the TCRdb table lists in-frame clones only, not all of them. The sample has just over 200,000 clones, roughly three quarters seen once. The sequenced sample consisted of PBMCs. Source of these receptors: a man aged 45-60 years in good health and CMV-seronegative. Each CDR3 is given with its conserved first and last residue. The D gene is left open where the match is weak. Rows may omit the clone size; those that give it use once, few, many or a size class.

CDR3 | DNA | D | V | size | J
CASIRGLAGTNEQFF | TGTGCCAGCATCCGGGGACTAGCGGGTACCAATGAGCAGTTCTTC | TRBD2 | TRBV7-2 | NA | TRBJ2-1
CASSYSIGVYEQYF | TGTGCCAGCAGTTACTCGATCGGGGTCTACGAGCAGTACTTC | NA | TRBV6-6 | NA | TRBJ2-7
CATTDRLNTEAFF | TGTGCCACCACTGACAGGCTGAACACTGAAGCTTTCTTT | NA | TRBV5-5 | NA | TRBJ1-1
CASSPEAANEKLFF | TGCGCCAGCAGCCCGGAGGCAGCTAATGAAAAACTGTTTTTT | NA | TRBV5-1 | NA | TRBJ1-4
CASSVDSVRAEAFF | TGCGCCAGCAGCGTGGACAGCGTGCGGGCTGAAGCTTTCTTT | NA | TRBV5-1 | NA | TRBJ1-1
CASSAQTGGGYGYTF | TGTGCCAGCAGCGCCCAAACAGGGGGCGGCTATGGCTACACCTTC | TRBD1 | TRBV9 | NA | TRBJ1-2
CASSLGGLGTDTQYF | TGTGCCAGCAGTTTGGGGGGTTTGGGCACAGATACGCAGTATTTT | NA | TRBV28 | NA | TRBJ2-3
CASSYEFNQPQHF | TGTGCCAGCAGTTACGAGTTCAATCAGCCCCAGCATTTT | NA | TRBV6-5 | NA | TRBJ1-5
CASSLRDRGDTQYF | TGTGCCAGCAGCTTAAGGGACAGGGGTGATACGCAGTATTTT | TRBD1 | TRBV7-2 | NA | TRBJ2-3
CASSFPTLAGLYEQYF | TGTGCCAGCAGCTTTCCCACACTAGCGGGCCTCTACGAGCAGTACTTC | TRBD2 | TRBV7-9 | NA | TRBJ2-7
CASSLVSGRQYEQYF | TGTGCCAGCAGCTTAGTTAGCGGGAGGCAGTACGAGCAGTACTTC | TRBD2 | TRBV7-9 | NA | TRBJ2-7
CASSLVGQGGETQYF | TGTGCCAGCAGCTTGGTGGGCCAGGGGGGAGAGACCCAGTACTTC | NA | TRBV5-6 | NA | TRBJ2-5
CASTFTVQETQYF | TGTGCCAGCACCTTCACGGTACAAGAGACCCAGTACTTC | NA | TRBV6-1 | NA | TRBJ2-5
CASSPLYTGELFF | TGTGCCAGCAGTCCCTTATACACCGGGGAGCTGTTTTTT | NA | TRBV2 | NA | TRBJ2-2
CASSLFRLAGGETGELFF | TGTGCCAGCAGCTTGTTCCGACTAGCGGGAGGAGAAACCGGGGAGCTGTTTTTT | TRBD2 | TRBV7-7 | NA | TRBJ2-2
CASSSGGSGGGPGNEQFF | TGCGCCAGCAGCTCGGGGGGCAGCGGGGGAGGACCGGGGAATGAGCAGTTCTTC | TRBD2 | TRBV5-1 | NA | TRBJ2-1
CASSFAPRSYEQYF | TGTGCCAGCAGTTTCGCTCCCAGGTCCTACGAGCAGTACTTC | NA | TRBV27 | NA | TRBJ2-7
CSVVAGVKLTSYNEQFF | TGCAGCGTCGTAGCGGGAGTAAAGTTAACCTCCTACAATGAGCAGTTCTTC | TRBD2 | TRBV29-1 | once | TRBJ2-1
CTSSSIYLGDSYNEQFF | TGTACCAGCAGTTCTATTTACTTAGGGGACAGTTACAATGAGCAGTTCTTC | TRBD1 | TRBV27 | NA | TRBJ2-1
CASRPVQAPSNTEAFF | TGTGCCAGCAGACCCGTCCAGGCACCCTCGAACACTGAAGCTTTCTTT | NA | TRBV7-2 | NA | TRBJ1-1
CASSVTSGSYEQYF | TGTGCCAGCAGTGTAACTAGCGGCTCCTACGAGCAGTACTTC | TRBD2 | TRBV6-4 | once | TRBJ2-7
CSVQRDSNQPQHF | TGCAGCGTACAGCGGGATAGCAATCAGCCCCAGCATTTT | NA | TRBV29-1 | NA | TRBJ1-5
CASSDRPVGSAGEKLFF | TGTGCCAGTAGTGATCGACCCGTCGGGTCGGCGGGTGAAAAACTGTTTTTT | NA | TRBV19 | few | TRBJ1-4
CASSFDPRREYSYEQYF | TGTGCCAGCAGCTTCGACCCCCGACGGGAGTACTCCTACGAGCAGTACTTC | NA | TRBV5-6 | NA | TRBJ2-7
CASSGTGAPYSNQPQHF | TGTGCCAGCAGTGGAACAGGGGCCCCCTATAGCAATCAGCCCCAGCATTTT | TRBD1 | TRBV2 | once | TRBJ1-5
CASSLIASGKVGNEQFF | TGTGCCAGCAGCTTAATCGCTAGCGGGAAGGTAGGGAATGAGCAGTTCTTC | TRBD2 | TRBV11-2 | once | TRBJ2-1
CASSARLGDRGLGEQFF | TGTGCCAGCAGTGCCCGGCTGGGGGACAGGGGTTTGGGTGAGCAGTTCTTC | TRBD1 | TRBV6-1 | NA | TRBJ2-1
CASSLLAGERNEQFF | TGTGCCAGCAGCTTACTAGCGGGAGAAAGGAATGAGCAGTTCTTC | TRBD2 | TRBV11-2 | NA | TRBJ2-1
CASSSTGINYGYTF | TGTGCCAGCAGTTCAACAGGGATTAACTATGGCTACACCTTC | NA | TRBV28 | NA | TRBJ1-2
CAWKPGWSSYEQYF | TGTGCCTGGAAGCCTGGGTGGAGTTCCTACGAGCAGTACTTC | NA | TRBV30 | NA | TRBJ2-7
CASSPPGRGANVLTF | TGTGCCAGCTCACCACCGGGGAGGGGGGCCAACGTCCTGACTTTC | NA | TRBV18 | NA | TRBJ2-6
CASKFSAGELFF | TGTGCCAGCAAGTTCTCAGCCGGGGAGCTGTTTTTT | NA | TRBV2 | few | TRBJ2-2
CASSLGLAGASLDTQYF | TGTGCCAGCAGCCTCGGACTAGCGGGAGCCTCTTTGGATACGCAGTATTTT | TRBD2 | TRBV5-4 | NA | TRBJ2-3
CASSLGQEYEQYF | TGTGCCAGCAGCTTGGGACAGGAGTACGAGCAGTACTTC | TRBD1 | TRBV11-2 | few | TRBJ2-7
CASRIRGQWRGYSYEQYF | TGTGCCAGCAGGATCAGGGGGCAGTGGCGGGGCTACTCCTACGAGCAGTACTTC | TRBD1 | TRBV27 | NA | TRBJ2-7
CASRTSGSANEQYF | TGCGCCAGCAGGACTAGCGGGAGTGCCAACGAGCAGTACTTC | TRBD2 | TRBV5-1 | NA | TRBJ2-7
CASSLSFTGGLAGGQYF | TGTGCCAGCAGTTTATCCTTTACAGGGGGACTAGCGGGAGGGCAGTATTTT | TRBD2 | TRBV28 | NA | TRBJ2-3
CASKTSGYPYEQYF | TGTGCCAGCAAAACTAGCGGGTACCCCTACGAGCAGTACTTC | TRBD2 | TRBV28 | once | TRBJ2-7
CASKPTGVYTEAFF | TGTGCCAGTAAACCGACAGGGGTCTACACTGAAGCTTTCTTT | TRBD1 | TRBV19 | medium-sized | TRBJ1-1
CASSSRGTGATGELFF | TGTGCCAGCAGCTCTAGGGGGACAGGGGCCACCGGGGAGCTGTTTTTT | TRBD1 | TRBV7-9 | NA | TRBJ2-2